This T cell receptor beta chain is from a study of blood T cell repertoires in COVID-19. V shed 3 bases and J shed 5 bases, with 4 bases lying between them. The CDR3 totals 11 residues. Germline V lookup: CDR1 MNHEY, CDR2 SMNVEV (reference sequence). Original processing notes: Amplification of reference gene primers provided the estimated nucleated cell counts. Sequencing was performed with immunoSEQ multiplex PCR; in TCRdb, only in-frame clones are kept and a portion is missing. V, J and clone size reflect that table, while D and trimming were determined from the DNA. The sample carries more than 110,000 clones, 84% recorded once.

The sequenced sample was peripheral blood. The chain recombines TRBV27 with TRBJ1-2; D ambiguous. The TCR sequence derives from a woman aged 60-70 years with acute or convalescent COVID-19. In nucleotides, the CDR3 is TGTGCCAGCAGTTTCGGGTATGGCTACACCTTC. Translating gives CASSFGYGYTF.